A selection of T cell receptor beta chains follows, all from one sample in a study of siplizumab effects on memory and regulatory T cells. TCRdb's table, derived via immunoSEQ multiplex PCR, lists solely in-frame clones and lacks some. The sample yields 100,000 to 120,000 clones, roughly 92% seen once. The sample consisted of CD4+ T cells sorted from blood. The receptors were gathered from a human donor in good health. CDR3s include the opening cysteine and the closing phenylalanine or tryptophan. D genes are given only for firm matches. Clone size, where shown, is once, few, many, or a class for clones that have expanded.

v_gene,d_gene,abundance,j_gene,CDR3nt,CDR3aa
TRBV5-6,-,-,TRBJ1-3,TGTGCCAGCAGCTTGGAGCCGGGGGCGGGTGGAAACACCATATATTTT,CASSLEPGAGGNTIYF
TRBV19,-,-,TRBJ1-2,TGTGCCACCTGGGAGAGGGATCGGTATGGCTACACCTTC,CATWERDRYGYTF
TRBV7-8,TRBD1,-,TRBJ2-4,TGTGCCAGCAGTTTAAGAACAGGGGATAACTCCAAAAACATTCAGTACTTC,CASSLRTGDNSKNIQYF
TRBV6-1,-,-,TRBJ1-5,TGTGCCAGCAGTGATCCGGGGTTCTATAGCAATCAGCCCCAGCATTTT,CASSDPGFYSNQPQHF
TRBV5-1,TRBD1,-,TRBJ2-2,TGCGCCAGCAGCCGGGACAGGGGCACCGGGGAGCTGTTTTTT,CASSRDRGTGELFF
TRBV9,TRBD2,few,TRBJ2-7,TGTGCCAGCAGCGTAGATGCAGCGGGAGGGTACTACGAGCAGTACTTC,CASSVDAAGGYYEQYF
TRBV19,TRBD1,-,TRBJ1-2,TGTGCCACCTCTCGGAGGACAGGGGTAGACTATGGCTACACCTTC,CATSRRTGVDYGYTF
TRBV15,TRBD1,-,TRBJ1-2,TGTGCCACCAGCAGAGACAGGGGGTTGGGTGGCTACACCTTC,CATSRDRGLGGYTF
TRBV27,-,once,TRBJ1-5,TGTGCCAGCAGTCTCACAGGCAGGGGTAGGCGTGGCAATCAGCCCCAGCATTTT,CASSLTGRGRRGNQPQHF
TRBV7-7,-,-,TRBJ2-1,TGTGCTAGCAGCTTAGGAGGGGAAAAGGGTGAGCAGTTCTTC,CASSLGGEKGEQFF
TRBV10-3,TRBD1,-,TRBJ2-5,TGTGCCACTAGGCAAGACCGGGACAGGGGTTTTGAGACCCAGTACTTC,CATRQDRDRGFETQYF
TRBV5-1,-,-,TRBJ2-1,TGCGCCAGCAGCTTGGAAAGAGGCAACAATGAGCAGTTCTTC,CASSLERGNNEQFF
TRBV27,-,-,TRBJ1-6,TGTGCCAGTCGGACGGGGAGGTATAATTCACCCCTCCACTTT,CASRTGRYNSPLHF
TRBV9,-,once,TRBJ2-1,TGTGCCAGCAGCGTAGGGAGGGAGCAGAGGCAGTTCTTC,CASSVGREQRQFF
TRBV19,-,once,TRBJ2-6,TGTGCCAGTACAAGTCGGCCTGGGGCCAACGTCCTGACTTTC,CASTSRPGANVLTF
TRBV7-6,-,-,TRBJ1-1,TGTGCCAGCAGCAGATCTTTGGGGACTGAAGCTTTCTTT,CASSRSLGTEAFF
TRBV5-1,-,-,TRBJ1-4,TGCGCCAGCAGCTTATCGGCAACTAATGAAAAACTGTTTTTT,CASSLSATNEKLFF
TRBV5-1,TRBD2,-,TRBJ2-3,TGCGCCAGCAGCCCGGGACTAGCGGGATTCACAGATACGCAGTATTTT,CASSPGLAGFTDTQYF
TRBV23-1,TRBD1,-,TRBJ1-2,TGCGCCAGCAACAAAAGACAGGGCCCCATTTACCGCTATGGCTACACCTTC,CASNKRQGPIYRYGYTF
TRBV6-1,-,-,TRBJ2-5,TGTGCCAGCATTCTGAGTCAAGAGACCCAGTACTTC,CASILSQETQYF
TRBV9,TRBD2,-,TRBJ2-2,TGTGCCAGCAGCGTATCTAGCGGGGGTCGGCGAAACACCGGGGAGCTGTTTTTT,CASSVSSGGRRNTGELFF
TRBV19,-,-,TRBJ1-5,TGTGCCACGCTGAGGATAAATCAGCCCCAGCATTTT,CATLRINQPQHF
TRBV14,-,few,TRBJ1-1,TGTGCCAGCAGACTACAGGGTAACACTGAAGCTTTCTTT,CASRLQGNTEAFF
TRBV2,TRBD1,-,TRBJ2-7,TGTGCCGGGGACAGGGGGAGCTCCTACGAGCAGTACTTC,CAGDRGSSYEQYF
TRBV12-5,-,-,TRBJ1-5,TGTGCTAGTGGCCCCGGTAGGGGCAATCAGCCCCAGCATTTT,CASGPGRGNQPQHF
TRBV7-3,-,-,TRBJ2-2,TGTGCCAGCAGTTACGGGACTGCCCACGGGGAGCTGTTTTTT,CASSYGTAHGELFF
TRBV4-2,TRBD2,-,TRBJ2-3,TGTGCCAGCAGCCAGCAGACGGCTAGCGGGGGGGGGAGCACAGATACGCAGTATTTT,CASSQQTASGGGSTDTQYF
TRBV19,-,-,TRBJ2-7,TGTGCCAGTAGTATCCAGGGAGGCTACGAGCAGTACTTC,CASSIQGGYEQYF
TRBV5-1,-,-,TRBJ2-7,TGCGCCAGCAGCTTGGGGAGTCCAGTGTACGAGCAGTACTTC,CASSLGSPVYEQYF
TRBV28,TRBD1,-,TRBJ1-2,TGTGCCAGCAGGATTGACAGGGGATTCTATGGCTACACCTTC,CASRIDRGFYGYTF
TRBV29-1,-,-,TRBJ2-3,TGCAGCGTTACTTCCCGCGGAAGCACAGATACGCAGTATTTT,CSVTSRGSTDTQYF
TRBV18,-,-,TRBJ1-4,TGTGCCAGCTCAGTAAACCAGGGAACCCCTGAAAAACTGTTTTTT,CASSVNQGTPEKLFF
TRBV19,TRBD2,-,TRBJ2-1,TGTGCCAGTAGTATAGTTGAGACTAGCGTCCACAATGAGCAGTTCTTC,CASSIVETSVHNEQFF
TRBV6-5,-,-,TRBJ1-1,TGTGCCAGCATTCGGCCGGGGAACACTGAAGCTTTCTTT,CASIRPGNTEAFF
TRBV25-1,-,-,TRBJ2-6,TGTGCCAGCACACAGACTGGGGCCAACGTCCTGACTTTC,CASTQTGANVLTF
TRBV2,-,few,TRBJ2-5,TGTGCCAGTATGTTCCGGACGGCGGAGACCCAGTACTTC,CASMFRTAETQYF
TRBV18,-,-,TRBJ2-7,TGTGCCAGCTCACTCCAGGGGCCGCTATCCTACGAGCAGTACTTC,CASSLQGPLSYEQYF
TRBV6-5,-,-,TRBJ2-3,TGTGCCAGCAGCTCGACAGATACGCAGTATTTT,CASSSTDTQYF
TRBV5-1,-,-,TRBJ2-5,TGCGCCAGCAGCTTGCAGGGACCGTACCAAGAGACCCAGTACTTC,CASSLQGPYQETQYF
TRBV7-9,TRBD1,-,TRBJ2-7,TGTGCCAGCAGCTTAGTAGCAGGGGGCGCTTCGGTGCAGTACTTC,CASSLVAGGASVQYF